Below are 13 T cell receptor beta chains sequenced from a single sample in a study of patients and donors after allogeneic stem cell transplantation. TCRdb recomputed calls from the RT-PCR reads with MiXCR, one row per CDR3 protein. The sample includes about 410,000 distinct CDR3 sequences, roughly 17% of them seen just once. What was sequenced was blood, either unsorted or a sorted T cell fraction (not recorded which). The source of these receptors is a human donor who was either an allogeneic HSCT recipient or a stem cell or donor lymphocyte infusion donor (not recorded which). It is not recorded whose cells these are; they may come from a transplant donor.

The chain links TRBV5-1 to TRBJ2-2; D not resolved. V lost 0 bases and J 1 base, leaving 10 bases between the germline ends. Germline assignment: CDR1 SGHRS and CDR2 YFSETQ. The CDR3 contains 16 residues. The CDR3 nucleotides read TGCGCCAGCAGCTTGGAGCGAGGCCTGAACACCGGGGAGCTGTTTTTT. It yields the protein CASSLERGLNTGELFF.

CDR3 sequence: CASSRRTISSYNEQFF. The CDR3 DNA follows: TGTGCCAGCAGTCGCCGGACTATCTCTTCCTACAATGAGCAGTTCTTC. V is TRBV6-1 and J is TRBJ2-1; a weak D match, TRBD2 (6 bases). The V and J ends lost 5 bases and 1 base respectively, with 15 bases between them. The CDR3 has 16 amino acids. Germline CDR1 MNHNS, CDR2 SASEGT.

This clonotype was counted ten times or more. The chain uses TRBV5-1 and TRBJ1-1, with 7 bases fitting TRBD1. CDR3 length: 15 residues. V was clipped by 3 bases and J by 4 bases; unmatched bases: 9. Per germline, CDR1 SGHRS and CDR2 YFSETQ. The CDR3 loop reads CASSSRTGVGTEAFF. The CDR3 bases are TGCGCCAGCAGCTCAAGAACAGGGGTTGGCACTGAAGCTTTCTTT. Based on the CDR3 plus reference TRBV5-1 and TRBJ1-1, the full variable domain is KAGVTQTPRYLIKTRGQQVTLSCSPISGHRSVSWYQQTPGQGLQFLFEYFSETQRNKGNFPGRFSGRQFSNSRSEMNVSTLELGDSALYLCASSSRTGVGTEAFFGQGTRLTVV.

This chain links TRBV20-1 with TRBJ2-3; D uncertain. The V end was cut by 3 bases, the J end by 0 bases, with 10 bases between. The CDR3 runs to 14 residues. Germline-derived CDR1 and CDR2 are DFQATT and SNEGSKA (reference sequence). The CDR3 here is CSASYQTSTDTQYF. The CDR3 bases are TGCAGTGCTAGCTACCAAACTAGCACAGATACGCAGTATTTT.

This clonotype was observed many times. At one of its ends the junction is not consistent with the germline gene, which may arise from a read error. The chain recombines TRBV9 with TRBJ2-7; 7 bases align to TRBD2. Germline V gene data show CDR1 as SGDLS and CDR2 as YYNGEE. There are 14 residues in the CDR3. The CDR3 sequence is CASGVGGLSYEQYF. The CDR3 nucleotides read TGTGCCAGCGGCGTGGGGGGACTATCCTACGAGCAGTACTTC.

The table lists this clonotype with a few counts. The V gene is TRBV7-9, the J gene TRBJ2-1; 8 bases agree with TRBD1. Losses at the gene ends were 4 bases for V and 0 bases for J; bases not matched to a gene: 2. The CDR3 is made up of 15 amino acids. The germline V gene has CDR1 SEHNR and CDR2 FQNEAQ (reference sequence). CDR3 nucleotide sequence: TGTGCCAGCAGCTCCGGGACAGGCTCCTACAATGAGCAGTTCTTC. Protein sequence: CASSSGTGSYNEQFF.

In its sample, this clonotype was seen once. The chain recombines TRBV11-2 with TRBJ2-5, with 7 bases that match TRBD1. This CDR3 is built from 17 residues. Germline V CDR1 and CDR2: SGHAT, FQNNGV. V dropped 1 base and J dropped 4; count of bases not matched to a gene: 12. In nucleotides, the CDR3 is TGTGCCAGCAGCTTAGTTAAGAGACAGGGATCGACAGAGACCCAGTACTTC. Encoded protein: CASSLVKRQGSTETQYF. Full variable domain (outside the CDR3, taken from reference TRBV11-2 and TRBJ2-5): EAGVAQSPRYKIIEKRQSVAFWCNPISGHATLYWYQQILGQGPKLLIQFQNNGVVDDSQLPKDRFSAERLKGVDSTLKIQPAKLEDSAVYLCASSLVKRQGSTETQYFGPGTRLLVL.

A few counts support this clonotype. V and J are TRBV4-2 and TRBJ2-7; D is uncertain. CDR3 length: 14 residues. V lost 0 bases and J lost 3, with 9 bases in between. Germline V gene lookup returns CDR1 LGHNA and CDR2 YNFKEQ. DNA of the CDR3: TGTGCCAGCAGCCAAGAGGCAGGAGACTACGAGCAGTACTTC. Translating gives CASSQEAGDYEQYF.

V is TRBV27 and J is TRBJ2-7; possible D gene TRBD2, 5 bases. V dropped 4 bases and J dropped 1 base, with 11 bases sitting between them. Germline CDR1 is MNHEY and CDR2 is SMNVEV (reference sequence). The CDR3 has 14 amino acids. This chain's CDR3 is CASSWERQSYEQYF. Here the CDR3 DNA reads TGTGCCAGCAGTTGGGAGCGTCAGTCCTACGAGCAGTACTTC.

The J gene is TRBJ1-1, the V gene TRBV21-1. TRBV21-1 is assigned pseudogene status. This CDR3 comprises 11 residues. CDR3 amino acids: CASSTEAEAFF. Written as DNA, the CDR3 is TGTGCCAGCAGCACCGAAGCGGAAGCTTTCTTT.

This clonotype was seen only a few times. Mismatch with germline at one junction end may stem from a read error. CDR3 DNA: TGCAGTGCGAGAGGGGAGTCCTACGAGCAGTACTTC. It codes for CSARGESYEQYF. V and J are TRBV20-1 and TRBJ2-7, with D tentatively TRBD1 or TRBD2 (5 bases each). Germline loops: CDR1 DFQATT, CDR2 SNEGSKA (reference sequence). This CDR3 region has 12 residues.

This clonotype was found once. J is TRBJ2-3 and V is TRBV4-2; 9 bases fit TRBD2. Germline CDR1 and CDR2: LGHNA and YNFKEQ. The CDR3 covers 17 residues. Losses at the gene ends were 4 bases for V and 5 bases for J; bases not matched to a gene: 13. As DNA, the CDR3 is TGTGCCAGCAGCCCCCTGGGGGCGGGAGGGCCCCAAGATACGCAGTATTTT. It encodes CASSPLGAGGPQDTQYF.

The table lists this clonotype with a few counts. This rearrangement joins TRBV12-3 or TRBV12-4 to TRBJ1-1, with 8 positions matching TRBD1. Trimming removed 1 base from V and 1 base from J; junction bases left unmatched: 5. CDR3 length: 16 amino acids. CDR3 in DNA: TGTGCCAGCAGTTTAGGGGCCGGGACAGGGAACACTGAAGCTTTCTTT. This gives the protein CASSLGAGTGNTEAFF.